This T cell receptor (beta chain) is from a study of patients and donors after allogeneic stem cell transplantation. MiXCR was run by TCRdb on the RT-PCR reads, yielding one entry per CDR3 protein. This table holds about a million distinct CDR3 sequences, about a sixth found once. J was trimmed by 0 bases and V by 0 bases; bases with no gene match: 5. The CDR3 contains 18 residues. In germline, CDR1 is SGHKS, CDR2 YYEKEE (reference sequence). The origin of this receptor is a human donor who was either an allogeneic HSCT recipient or a stem cell or donor lymphocyte infusion donor (not recorded which). It is not recorded whose cells these are; they may come from a transplant donor. This sequence joins TRBV5-5 and TRBJ2-1, with TRBD2 matching over 11 bases. Sequencing was done on a sample of blood, either unsorted or a sorted T cell fraction (not recorded which). The CDR3 loop is CASSLAGTSGISYNEQFF. The CDR3 bases are TGTGCCAGCAGCTTGGCCGGGACTAGCGGAATCTCCTACAATGAGCAGTTCTTC.